These 20 T cell receptor beta chains came from one sample sequenced in a study of Graves' ophthalmopathy and Graves' hyperthyroidism. RNA transcripts provided the template for amplifying TCR beta CDR3 regions. Scientists carried out first-round RT-PCR using HTBI primers and then a second-round multiplex PCR. TCRdb reprocessed the multiplex PCR reads with MiXCR, giving one entry per CDR3 protein. The sample contains around 400,000 distinct CDR3 sequences, 20% to 25% of which appear only once. The material sequenced was peripheral blood. The receptors were gathered from a woman younger than 35 with stable Graves' hyperthyroidism.

The chain recombines TRBV4-2 with TRBJ1-6, with TRBD1 as a possible D gene (5 bases). Germline CDR1 reads LGHNA; CDR2 reads YNFKEQ. The germline V and J ends were trimmed by 1 base and 0 bases, with 16 bases remaining between them. CDR3 length equals 19 residues. CDR3 sequence reads: CASSQVGFGASSYNSPLHF. DNA of the CDR3: TGTGCCAGCAGCCAAGTGGGTTTCGGGGCCAGCTCCTATAATTCACCCCTCCACTTT.

The chain joins TRBV9 to TRBJ2-5; D gene uncertain. The germline V and J ends were trimmed by 5 bases and 1 base, with 12 bases remaining between them. Germline CDR1 reads SGDLS; CDR2 reads YYNGEE. The CDR3 sequence is 14 residues long. The CDR3 DNA reads TGTGCCAGCAGTCGTACTATCGTCCAAGAGACCCAGTACTTC. This gives the protein CASSRTIVQETQYF.

This clonotype showed up many times. The rearrangement joins TRBV12-3 or TRBV12-4 to TRBJ2-7; TRBD1 matches at 10 bases. The CDR3 covers 15 residues. J was trimmed by 6 bases and V by 3 bases; bases with no gene match: 8. The CDR3 region is CASSFPTGGLFEQYF. CDR3 nucleotide sequence: TGTGCCAGCAGTTTCCCGACAGGGGGCCTATTCGAGCAGTACTTC.

This clonotype was detected ten times or more. CDR3 protein: CASSSGGGMNTEAFF. The CDR3 coding sequence is TGTGCCAGCAGCTCCGGGGGGGGGATGAACACTGAAGCTTTCTTT. The genes are TRBV9 and TRBJ1-1, with D possibly TRBD1 on 5 matching bases. Germline V gives CDR1 SGDLS, CDR2 YYNGEE. The CDR3 sequence is 15 residues long. V was clipped by 4 bases and J by 0 bases, with 13 bases between them.

This clonotype was recorded at least ten times. The chain recombines TRBV4-1 with TRBJ2-5; 9 bases agree with TRBD2. The J segment lost 1 base and the V segment lost 0 bases, leaving 9 bases of the junction unmatched. This CDR3 is 18 amino acids long. In germline, CDR1 is MGHRA, CDR2 YSYEKL. DNA for the CDR3: TGCGCCAGCAGCCAAGAATATTTCCAAGCGGGAGGCCAAGAGACCCAGTACTTC. This translates into CASSQEYFQAGGQETQYF.

This clonotype was observed many times. This chain joins TRBV9 and TRBJ1-6; D may be TRBD1 (6 bases). This CDR3 has 14 residues. CDR1 is SGDLS, CDR2 YYNGEE, per germline. The V gene lost 2 bases and the J gene lost 7 bases, with 10 bases spanning the gap. The CDR3 loop reads CASSVNRANSPLHF. DNA for the CDR3: TGTGCCAGCAGCGTTAACAGGGCCAATTCACCCCTCCACTTT. The full variable domain, completed using reference TRBV9 and TRBJ1-6, is DSGVTQTPKHLITATGQRVTLRCSPRSGDLSVYWYQQSLDQGLQFLIQYYNGEERAKGNILERFSAQQFPDLHSELNLSSLELGDSALYFCASSVNRANSPLHFGNGTRLTVT.

V and J are TRBV27 and TRBJ2-5; D is unresolved. Trimming took 3 bases from V and 2 from J, leaving 10 bases between them. The CDR3 totals 14 residues. The germline gives CDR1 MNHEY, CDR2 SMNVEV (reference sequence). The CDR3 DNA sequence: TGTGCCAGCAGTTTTGGGGTTGGGCAAGAGACCCAGTACTTC. Its protein product is CASSFGVGQETQYF.

As for this clonotype: Just one base apart from a much larger clone, this may be a read error. V and J are TRBV9 and TRBJ1-1; D perhaps matches TRBD1 (6 bases). The germline CDR1 and CDR2 sequences are SGDLS and YYNGEE. The CDR3 spans 17 residues. The CDR3 sequence is CASSVSYREGLGTESFF. DNA for the CDR3: TGTGCCAGCAGCGTATCCTACAGGGAAGGGCTGGGCACTGAATCTTTCTTT.

This chain connects TRBV6-1 to TRBJ2-5; no clear D. The V gene's germline CDR1 is MNHNS and CDR2 SASEGT. V was trimmed by 2 bases and J by 9 bases, leaving 19 bases between them. The CDR3 totals 15 residues. The CDR3 sequence is CASSEPRIAPNAQYF. In DNA, the CDR3 is TGTGCCAGCAGTGAACCCCGGATCGCCCCCAACGCCCAGTACTTC.

J is TRBJ2-7 and V is TRBV12-3 or TRBV12-4; D unclear. This CDR3 is built from 14 residues. The ends were cut back, 3 bases at V and 3 bases at J, with 12 bases in the middle. The CDR3, as DNA: TGTGCCAGCAGTTTTGCGCCAGGTGGCTACGAGCAGTACTTC. It is translated as CASSFAPGGYEQYF.

This clonotype showed up many times. V gene TRBV20-1 combines with J gene TRBJ1-2; D gene unclear. In germline, CDR1 is DFQATT, CDR2 SNEGSKA (reference sequence). The CDR3 contains 13 residues. Trimming shortened V by 5 bases and J by 2 bases, and 12 bases separated the two germline ends. CDR3 sequence: CSAPFRQNYGYTF. As DNA, the CDR3 is TGCAGTGCTCCTTTTAGGCAGAACTATGGCTACACCTTC.

This clonotype showed up many times. V gene TRBV20-1 combines with J gene TRBJ1-1, with D possibly being TRBD1 (6 bases). Germline CDR1 and CDR2: DFQATT and SNEGSKA (reference sequence). V gave up 3 bases and J gave up 6 bases, with 20 bases separating them. The CDR3 has 15 amino acids. As DNA, the CDR3 is TGCAGTGCTAGCATCACTCCGCAGGGGATGGCTGAAGCTTTCTTT. Its translation is CSASITPQGMAEAFF.

This clonotype has at least ten counts. CDR3 nucleotides: TGTGCCAGCAGTGCCAGACTAGCGGGAGCCTACGAGCAGTACTTC. This sequence encodes CASSARLAGAYEQYF. V usage is TRBV6-1 and J usage is TRBJ2-7; 12 bases match TRBD2. CDR3 size: 15 residues. The J segment lost 2 bases and the V segment lost 4 bases, leaving 3 bases of the junction unmatched. Germline CDR1 MNHNS, CDR2 SASEGT.

This clonotype was observed many times. The chain is built from TRBV20-1 and TRBJ2-7; D might be TRBD1 (6 bases). With 0 bases removed from V and 2 bases from J, the gap between germline ends came to 11 bases. The CDR3 has 14 residues. Germline CDR1 is DFQATT and CDR2 is SNEGSKA (reference sequence). The CDR3 coding sequence is TGCAGTGCTAGAGACTGGGGGACAACCTACGAGCAGTACTTC. This sequence encodes CSARDWGTTYEQYF.

This clonotype was observed many times. The chain uses TRBV6-2 or TRBV6-3 and TRBJ2-2; 10 bases are shared with TRBD2. Germline V gene sequence: CDR1 MNHEY, CDR2 SVGEGT. V lost 7 bases, J lost 5 bases, and 13 bases stayed unmatched. The CDR3 has 17 amino acids. CDR3 DNA: TGTGCCAGCACCTATAGCGGGAGGTGGATTGGAACCGGGGAGCTGTTTTTT. Amino acid sequence: CASTYSGRWIGTGELFF.

This chain connects TRBV2 to TRBJ2-5; 10 nucleotides agree with TRBD1. V lost 3 bases to trimming and J lost 5 bases; unmatched junction nucleotides: 6. Germline V lookup: CDR1 SNHLY, CDR2 FYNNEI. The CDR3 covers 15 residues. CDR3 in amino acids: CASSDGGTGVETQYF. The DNA for the CDR3 is TGTGCCAGCAGTGACGGAGGGACAGGGGTGGAGACCCAGTACTTC. Variable domain in full (rest from reference TRBV2 and TRBJ2-5): EPEVTQTPSHQVTQMGQEVILRCVPISNHLYFYWYRQILGQKVEFLVSFYNNEISEKSEIFDDQFSVERPDGSNFTLKIRSTKLEDSAMYFCASSDGGTGVETQYFGPGTRLLVL.

The CDR3 loop reads CASSYGAAISYEQYF. The CDR3 nucleotides are TGTGCCAGCAGTTACGGGGCCGCGATCTCCTACGAGCAGTACTTC. V is TRBV6-2 or TRBV6-3 and J is TRBJ2-7; D might be TRBD1 (5 bases). This CDR3 is 15 amino acids long. Germline CDR1 MNHEY, CDR2 SVGEGT. V was pared by 2 bases and J by 0 bases, with 11 bases between.

This clonotype showed up many times. The chain combines TRBV12-3 or TRBV12-4 with TRBJ2-2; a possible D gene is TRBD1 (5 bases). The CDR3 is 15 residues long. V lost 2 bases and J 2 bases, leaving 9 bases between the germline ends. CDR3 in DNA: TGTGCCAGCAGTTTAAGGCAGGGAAACACCGGGGAGCTGTTTTTT. It yields the protein CASSLRQGNTGELFF.

At least ten counts were recorded for this clonotype. The chain combines TRBV12-3 or TRBV12-4 with TRBJ2-7; TRBD1 agrees at 7 bases. This CDR3 has 14 residues. Unmatched junction bases numbered 6, after V lost 5 bases and J lost 2 bases. CDR3 loop: CASSPGTVTYEQYF. Written as DNA, the CDR3 is TGTGCCAGCAGTCCAGGGACAGTAACCTACGAGCAGTACTTC.

This clonotype has a count of ten or more. At one of its ends the junction is not consistent with the germline gene, which may arise from a read error. The chain employs TRBV12-5 and TRBJ2-2; D call uncertain. Germline V gene data show CDR1 as LGHNT and CDR2 as FRNRAP. This CDR3 spans 14 amino acids. This CDR3 reads CASGLDLQTGELFF. The CDR3 coding sequence is TGTGCTAGTGGGTTGGATCTTCAGACCGGGGAGCTGTTTTTT.